This T cell receptor beta chain was identified in a study of CD8+ T cells in alopecia areata. Study-level points and caveats: Mouse data revealed clearer TCR sharing than patient data did, a gap possibly tied to HLA.

Sequencing templates came from extracted RNA that was reverse transcribed into cDNA. Sequencing used immunoSEQ multiplex PCR; TCRdb keeps in-frame clones, though not all of them. The repertoire includes about 91,000 clones, around 44% of them detected once, and 0.75% to 0.9% sits in the top ten. This CDR3 is 13 amino acids long. The V gene's germline CDR1 is GTSNPN and CDR2 SVGIG (reference sequence). Trimming pared 0 bases from V and 4 bases from J, leaving 9 bases between. Regarding this clone: Its antigen is not known.

The V and J genes are TRBV30 and TRBJ2-5, with unresolved D. The TCR was taken from a human donor with alopecia areata. The sequencing sample was made of CD4+ T cells sorted from blood. The CDR3 DNA sequence: TGTGCCTGGAGTGTCTCCGGAGCAGAGACCCAGTACTTC. Translated: CAWSVSGAETQYF.